These 25 T cell receptor beta chains share one sample of origin, sequenced in a study of regulatory T cells in long-lasting Graves disease. Both iRepertoire HTBI primers and Arm-PCR of CDR3 regions were used to build the TCR beta libraries. In TCRdb, the multiplex PCR reads were re-called with MiXCR into one record per CDR3 protein. The repertoire holds 350,000 to 550,000 distinct CDR3 sequences, with under 15% as singletons. Described time point: newly diagnosed GD, antithyroid drugs for less than 3 months. PBMC-derived RNA was used for the TCR library. The same data also went into a second study, on T cells in Graves' hyperthyroidism and ophthalmopathy.

This specimen was peripheral blood mononuclear cells (PBMCs), taken at new diagnosis, from a patient treated with antithyroid drugs. The receptors derive from a young woman with Graves disease.

The table lists this clonotype with many counts. The chain employs TRBV24-1 and TRBJ2-5; 7 bases match TRBD2. Germline-derived CDR1 and CDR2 are KGHDR and SFDVKD. The CDR3 sequence is 15 residues long. The V and J ends lost 4 bases and 6 bases, in that order; junction bases with no gene match: 10. The CDR3 loop is CATSDPNLGRQTQYF. The CDR3 region has the DNA TGTGCCACCAGTGACCCTAACCTCGGGAGGCAGACCCAGTACTTC.

There are a few counts of this clonotype. This chain connects TRBV12-5 to TRBJ1-1; D might be TRBD1 (5 bases). Germline V lookup: CDR1 LGHNT, CDR2 FRNRAP. The CDR3 sequence is 14 residues long. V shed 6 bases and J shed 2 bases, with 13 bases lying between them. CDR3 amino acids: CASGLGHGNTEAFF. The CDR3 region has the DNA TGTGCTAGTGGGCTAGGACACGGCAACACTGAAGCTTTCTTT.

This clonotype was found many times. The rearrangement joins TRBV2 to TRBJ2-7; 7 nucleotides match TRBD2. The CDR3 runs 14 residues. V shed 0 bases, J shed 7 bases, and the junction held 6 bases outside the gene matches. CDR1 and CDR2 (germline): SNHLY, FYNNEI. CDR3 DNA: TGTGCCAGCAGTGAAGCCGGCGGGGGTCGGGAGCAGTACTTC. Its protein product is CASSEAGGGREQYF.

This clonotype was seen a few times. CDR3 bases: TGCAGCGTCGCGCCGAGGGGCGGGGGGGATACGCAGTATTTT. Its translation is CSVAPRGGGDTQYF. The chain is built from TRBV29-1 and TRBJ2-3, with TRBD2 identical over 8 bases. The trim removed 6 bases at V and 6 bases at J, leaving 11 bases unmatched. Germline CDR1 reads SQVTM; CDR2 reads ANQGSEA. The CDR3 has 14 residues.

In this sample, this clonotype turned up many times. V usage is TRBV20-1 and J usage is TRBJ2-1; the match to TRBD2 covers 7 bases. Germline values: CDR1 DFQATT, CDR2 SNEGSKA (reference sequence). CDR3 length: 13 amino acids. V was pared by 3 bases and J by 5 bases, with 4 bases of the junction left unmatched. The CDR3 DNA sequence: TGCAGTGCTAGGGGCGGGAGTGACAATGAGCAGTTCTTC. It is translated as CSARGGSDNEQFF.

This clonotype was picked up a small number of times. This chain links TRBV3-1 with TRBJ2-2; TRBD2 is a possible D gene (6 bases). Trimming cost V 3 bases and J 3 bases, with 17 bases left between them. The germline V gene has CDR1 LGHDT and CDR2 YNNKEL (reference sequence). There are 17 residues in the CDR3. Here the CDR3 reads CASSHHSGTLHTGELFF. In DNA form, the CDR3 reads TGTGCCAGCAGCCATCATTCCGGGACTCTCCACACCGGGGAGCTGTTTTTT.

This clonotype has a count of ten or more. V is TRBV11-2 and J is TRBJ2-1, with 7 nucleotides matching TRBD2. This CDR3 comprises 16 residues. CDR1 is SGHAT, CDR2 FQNNGV, per germline. V gave up 4 bases and J gave up 2 bases; unmatched junction bases: 8. CDR3 sequence reads: CASSSWGGSTYNEQFF. The DNA for the CDR3 is TGTGCCAGCAGCTCCTGGGGAGGGAGCACCTACAATGAGCAGTTCTTC.

This clonotype was recorded at least ten times. The gene calls are TRBV30 and TRBJ1-1, with D perhaps matching TRBD1 (5 bases). This CDR3 is built from 13 residues. The germline CDR1 and CDR2 sequences are GTSNPN and SVGIG (reference sequence). CDR3 nucleotide sequence: TGTGCTGCCTGGGGGGTTACGAACACTGAAGCTTTCTTT. Translation gives CAAWGVTNTEAFF.

This clonotype was detected a few times. V is TRBV7-7 and J is TRBJ2-5; perhaps TRBD2 as D (6 bases). Germline assignment: CDR1 SSHAT and CDR2 FNYEAQ (reference sequence). The CDR3 spans 13 residues. Trimming took 5 bases from V and 5 from J, leaving 12 bases between them. The CDR3 bases are TGTGCCAGCAGCCCGGGCGGGGCGGAGACCCAGTACTTC. Its protein is CASSPGGAETQYF.

The J gene is TRBJ1-6, the V gene TRBV12-3 or TRBV12-4, with TRBD1 matching over 8 bases. The CDR3 consists of 15 residues. V shed 6 bases and J 6 bases; nucleotides not matched to a gene: 7. DNA for the CDR3: TGTGCCAGCAGACACCGGACAGGGACTAATTCACCCCTCCACTTT. Translating it yields CASRHRTGTNSPLHF.

Regarding this clonotype: One end of the junction is discordant with germline, which a read error may explain. The chain combines TRBV19 with TRBJ1-1, with a weak D call TRBD1 (5 bases). Germline V gene data show CDR1 as LNHDA and CDR2 as SQIVND (reference sequence). This CDR3 contains 13 residues. The CDR3 protein is CTSSMGTGTEAFF. The CDR3, as DNA: TGTACCAGTAGTATGGGGACTGGCACTGAAGCTTTCTTT.

The table lists this clonotype with a few counts. The chain carries TRBV7-2 and TRBJ2-5; D gene uncertain. The CDR3 is 11 residues long. CDR1 is SGHTA, CDR2 FQGNSA, per germline. V dropped 5 bases and J dropped 5 bases, with 6 bases sitting between them. CDR3 amino acids: CASSHSETQYF. The CDR3 coding sequence is TGTGCCAGCAGCCACTCTGAGACCCAGTACTTC. The full variable domain, rest sourced from reference TRBV7-2 and TRBJ2-5, is GAGVSQSPSNKVTEKGKDVELRCDPISGHTALYWYRQSLGQGLEFLIYFQGNSAPDKSGLPSDRFSAERTGGSVSTLTIQRTQQEDSAVYLCASSHSETQYFGPGTRLLVL.

This clonotype appeared many times. The chain carries TRBV6-1 and TRBJ2-1; 8 nucleotides align to TRBD2. Germline CDR1 and CDR2: MNHNS and SASEGT. V was clipped by 4 bases and J by 6 bases; unmatched bases: 11. The CDR3 extends over 16 amino acids. CDR3: CASSGQRAGGSNEQFF. DNA of the CDR3: TGTGCCAGCAGTGGCCAAAGGGCGGGAGGCTCCAATGAGCAGTTCTTC.

V usage is TRBV6-1 and J usage is TRBJ2-3, with 8 bases lining up with TRBD2. With V trimmed by 6 bases and J by 2 bases, 1 base remained unmatched. Germline assignment: CDR1 MNHNS and CDR2 SASEGT. The CDR3 spans 13 residues. CDR3 region: CASRREATDTQYF. The CDR3 bases are TGTGCCAGCAGGCGGGAGGCCACAGATACGCAGTATTTT.

Many counts were recorded for this clonotype. The chain combines TRBV19 with TRBJ2-1; D gene ambiguous. The CDR3 length is 16 residues. V dropped 9 bases and J dropped 10 bases, with 28 bases sitting between them. CDR1 is LNHDA and CDR2 is SQIVND in the germline V gene (reference sequence). Here the CDR3 reads CASNLLGSSASGEQFF. The CDR3 nucleotides read TGTGCCAGCAACCTGCTAGGTAGTAGTGCCTCCGGCGAGCAGTTCTTC.

This clonotype was found many times. This rearrangement joins TRBV5-6 to TRBJ2-5; TRBD1 might be the D (5 bases). This CDR3 spans 13 amino acids. CDR1 and CDR2 (germline): SGHDT, YYEEEE. Deletions cut 3 bases from V and 5 bases from J, with 11 bases between. The CDR3 sequence is CASSWGVRETQYF. The CDR3, as DNA: TGTGCCAGCAGCTGGGGCGTCCGGGAGACCCAGTACTTC.

The genes are TRBV2 and TRBJ1-5, with D tentatively TRBD1 (6 bases). V shed 7 bases and J shed 2 bases, with 18 bases lying between them. The CDR3 has 16 amino acids. Germline V lookup: CDR1 SNHLY, CDR2 FYNNEI. CDR3 in DNA: TGTGCCAGCAAGGGACAAGTCCGCGGAGGCAATCAGCCCCAGCATTTT. This sequence encodes CASKGQVRGGNQPQHF. The whole variable domain, filled in from reference TRBV2 and TRBJ1-5, reads EPEVTQTPSHQVTQMGQEVILRCVPISNHLYFYWYRQILGQKVEFLVSFYNNEISEKSEIFDDQFSVERPDGSNFTLKIRSTKLEDSAMYFCASKGQVRGGNQPQHFGDGTRLSIL.

The rearrangement uses TRBV20-1 and TRBJ2-2; the match to TRBD1 covers 10 bases. Trimming cost V 0 bases and J 3 bases; bases outside gene matches: 4. Germline V gene data show CDR1 as DFQATT and CDR2 as SNEGSKA (reference sequence). This CDR3 contains 16 residues. The CDR3 coding sequence is TGCAGTGCTAGAGATTCCGACAGGGGGCACACCGGGGAGCTGTTTTTT. Amino acid sequence: CSARDSDRGHTGELFF.

On this clonotype: A much larger clone differs from this one at a single base, so this may be a read error. The CDR3 region is CASSAGTSGTAEQFF. CDR3 DNA: TGTGCCAGCAGCGCTGGGACTAGCGGGACTGCCGAGCAGTTCTTC. The V gene is TRBV9, the J gene TRBJ2-1, with 13 bases lining up with TRBD2. J was trimmed by 10 bases and V by 3 bases; bases with no gene match: 7. Germline V gene sequence: CDR1 SGDLS, CDR2 YYNGEE. The CDR3 is 15 amino acids.

A word on this clonotype: A much larger clone is a single base away; this may be a read error. V and J are TRBV3-1 and TRBJ2-1; 8 bases agree with TRBD2. CDR3 length: 16 amino acids. CDR1 is LGHDT and CDR2 is YNNKEL in the germline V gene (reference sequence). CDR3 in DNA: TGTGCCAGCAGCCACCCCATAGCGGGGTCGAACAATGAGCAGTCCTTC. This sequence encodes CASSHPIAGSNNEQSF.

This clonotype was observed many times. The chain combines TRBV6-5 with TRBJ1-2; D unclear. CDR1 is MNHEY, CDR2 SVGAGI, per germline. This CDR3 comprises 15 residues. Trimming cost V 2 bases and J 2 bases, with 12 bases left between them. In DNA, the CDR3 is TGTGCCAGCAGTTACACGCCCGATACGAACTATGGCTACACCTTC. It codes for CASSYTPDTNYGYTF.

This rearrangement joins TRBV6-9 to TRBJ1-5; TRBD1 might be the D (5 bases). The CDR3 covers 16 residues. The V gene's germline CDR1 is MNHGY and CDR2 SVAAGI. Trimming left V 3 bases short and J 7 bases short, with 19 bases between. The chain's CDR3 is CASSYPGGSQGQPQHF. CDR3 DNA: TGTGCCAGCAGTTACCCCGGGGGTTCCCAAGGGCAGCCCCAGCATTTT.

This clonotype was found many times. The rearrangement uses TRBV11-2 and TRBJ2-5; D gene ambiguous. CDR1 and CDR2 (germline): SGHAT, FQNNGV. Trimming shortened V by 2 bases and J by 5 bases, and 9 bases separated the two germline ends. The CDR3 consists of 13 residues. CDR3 residues: CASSLLRVETQYF. The CDR3 coding sequence is TGTGCCAGCAGCTTATTAAGGGTCGAGACCCAGTACTTC.

This chain connects TRBV27 to TRBJ2-1; TRBD1 or TRBD2 may be the D gene (5 bases each). Trimming cost V 3 bases and J 7 bases, with 19 bases left between them. The CDR3 covers 16 residues. Germline loops: CDR1 MNHEY, CDR2 SMNVEV (reference sequence). CDR3 sequence reads: CASSFPGAVVMNEQFF. The CDR3 coding sequence is TGTGCCAGCAGTTTTCCCGGGGCAGTAGTCATGAATGAGCAGTTCTTC.

This clonotype was recorded many times. This chain joins TRBV2 and TRBJ2-1; the match to TRBD2 covers 9 bases. Unmatched junction bases numbered 10, after V lost 8 bases and J lost 5 bases. CDR3 size: 15 residues. Per germline, CDR1 SNHLY and CDR2 FYNNEI. The CDR3, as DNA: TGTGCCAGCGCCTTCGGACTAGCGAAAAACAATGAGCAGTTCTTC. It encodes CASAFGLAKNNEQFF.